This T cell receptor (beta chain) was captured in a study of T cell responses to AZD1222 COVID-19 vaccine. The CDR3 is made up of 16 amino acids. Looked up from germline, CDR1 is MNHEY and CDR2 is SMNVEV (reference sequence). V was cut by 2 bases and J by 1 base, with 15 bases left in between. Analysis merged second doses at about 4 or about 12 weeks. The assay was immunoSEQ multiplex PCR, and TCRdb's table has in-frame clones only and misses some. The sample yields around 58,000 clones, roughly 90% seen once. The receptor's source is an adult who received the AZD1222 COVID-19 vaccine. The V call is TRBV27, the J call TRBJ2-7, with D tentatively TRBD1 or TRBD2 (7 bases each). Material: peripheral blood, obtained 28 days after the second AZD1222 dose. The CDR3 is CASSLASQGGSYEQYF. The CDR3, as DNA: TGTGCCAGCAGTTTAGCATCGCAGGGGGGGTCCTACGAGCAGTACTTC.